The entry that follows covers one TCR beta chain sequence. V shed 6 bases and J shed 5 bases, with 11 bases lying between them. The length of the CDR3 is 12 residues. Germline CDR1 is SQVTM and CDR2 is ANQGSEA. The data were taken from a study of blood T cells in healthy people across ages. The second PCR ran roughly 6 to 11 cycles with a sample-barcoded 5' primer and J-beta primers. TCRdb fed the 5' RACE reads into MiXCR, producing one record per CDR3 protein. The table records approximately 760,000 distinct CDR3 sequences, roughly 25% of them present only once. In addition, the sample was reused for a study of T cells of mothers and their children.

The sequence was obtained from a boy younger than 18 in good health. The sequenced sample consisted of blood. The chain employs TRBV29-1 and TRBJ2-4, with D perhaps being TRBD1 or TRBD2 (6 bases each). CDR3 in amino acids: CSVLGGENIQYF. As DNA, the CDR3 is TGCAGCGTCCTCGGGGGCGAAAACATTCAGTACTTC.